The T cell receptor (beta chain) under discussion was sequenced for a study of T cell changes during pregnancy in multiple sclerosis. TCRdb's copy holds only in-frame clones and misses some; the assay was immunoSEQ multiplex PCR. The sample has some 18,000 clones, 85% to 90% seen once; the top ten hold roughly 14%. The V end was cut by 3 bases, the J end by 2 bases, with 11 bases between. The CDR3 sequence is 15 residues long. Germline CDR1 and CDR2: MDHEN and SYDVKM. This TCR came from a female donor in good health, enrolled as a control in a pregnancy study. The chain is built from TRBV28 and TRBJ1-5; D is possibly TRBD1 (6 bases). The sequencing used CD8+ T cells from peripheral blood mononuclear cells, collected in the third trimester of pregnancy. The CDR3 DNA is TGTGCCAGCAGTTTCAGGGGTGGGGGCAATCAGCCCCAGCATTTT. Amino acids: CASSFRGGGNQPQHF.